This TCR beta chain is drawn from a study of blood T cell repertoires in COVID-19 (TCRdb year 2020). Looking at the study overall: ImmuneRACE Cohort 3 recovered participants were defined by two consecutive negative NP/OP PCR tests, healthcare professional clearance, or symptom resolution. Collaborator samples came from the United States, Italy and Spain and covered acute and convalescent phases of COVID-19. Nearly every sample came with metadata listing a de-identified subject ID, COVID-19 status, age in years and sex. Samples were obtained from the ongoing ImmuneRACE study (first 160 participants) and from about 1,300 subjects provided by 6 global collaborators. The repertoires were released in a freely available public database meant as a resource for research on the immune response to SARS-CoV-2. HLA class I and class II types, where available, came from metadata supplied by the sample provider rather than from assay-based typing. The material from the prospective study consisted of cDNA or gDNA derived from T cells, B-cell-depleted T cells, or PBMCs. The dataset comprised deeply sampled blood TCRbeta repertoires from subjects exposed to, actively infected with, or recovered from COVID-19. General findings and caveats noted by the study authors: Clinical and demographic metadata were provided uncurated, with the amount varying by source and participant.

With regard to this clone: It lacks a known antigen. One base away there is no much larger clone; base qualities are not given.

TCRbeta CDR3 regions were amplified from genomic DNA by means of the immunoSEQ Assay, a bias-controlled multiplex PCR. The paper's data handling went like this. Nucleated cell counts per sample were estimated from amplification of reference gene primers within the assay. To quantify the absolute abundance of each unique TCRbeta CDR3 rearrangement, sequence reads were collapsed and filtered. Productive Simpson clonality was computed per sample as the square root of Simpson's diversity index over productive rearrangements. The table was pulled from immuneACCESS by TCRdb, which kept in-frame rearrangements only. Such tables lose some clones; where checked, under half of the loss comes from unresolved V genes, and the rest has no known cause. D and trimming were read from the DNA, whereas the V and J calls and clone size are those reported in that table. The sample table shows a few hundred thousand clones, and around 90% are seen once. The ten largest account for 2% to 2.5% of the sample.

Inclusive of the bounding cysteine and phenylalanine, the CDR3 is 12 residues long. The sequence is cut down to CDR3 DNA, 36 bases in frame from base 1. The V and J ends are trimmed by 8 bases and 1 base, leaving 8 bases between them. Taken from the germline V gene (reference sequence), the CDR1 and CDR2 loops are MNHNY and SVGAGI. Enrolling through a virtual design, the prospective study's participants ranged in age from roughly 18 to 95 years and lived across some 22 United States geographic areas. In the prospective study, participants were assigned to cohorts based on the clinical history participants reported in a screening survey and a study questionnaire. Mobile phlebotomists in the prospective study collected whole blood, serum and a nasopharyngeal or oropharyngeal swab from every participant. Participants in the prospective study had the option to provide additional blood draws and questionnaires over a roughly two-month period. Blood samples from the prospective study were shipped frozen or at room temperature prior to DNA extraction.

Sequenced input: PBMCs or T cells enriched from blood (not recorded which). The sequence was obtained from an older woman in a cohort exposed to, infected with or recovered from COVID-19 (not recorded which). The chain links TRBV6-6 with TRBJ1-1, with TRBD1 tentatively as D gene (5 bases match). The nucleotides read TGTGCCAGCTGGGGGGAGAACACTGAAGCTTTCTTT. Protein translation: CASWGENTEAFF.